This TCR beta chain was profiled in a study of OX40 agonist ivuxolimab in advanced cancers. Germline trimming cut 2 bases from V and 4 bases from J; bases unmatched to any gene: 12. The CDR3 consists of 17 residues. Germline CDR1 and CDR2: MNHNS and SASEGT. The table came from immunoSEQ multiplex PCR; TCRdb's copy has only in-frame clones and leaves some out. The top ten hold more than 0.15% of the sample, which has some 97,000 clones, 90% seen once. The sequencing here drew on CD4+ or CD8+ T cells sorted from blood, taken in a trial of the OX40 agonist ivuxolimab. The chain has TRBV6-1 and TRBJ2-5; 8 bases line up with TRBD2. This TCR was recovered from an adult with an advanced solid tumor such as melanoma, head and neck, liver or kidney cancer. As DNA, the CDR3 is TGTGCCAGCAGTGAATTGGGAGGGCGGGGGGCTAGAGAGACCCAGTACTTC. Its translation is CASSELGGRGARETQYF.